A single T cell receptor (beta chain) is shown here with its context. The antigen remains unidentified. These data come from a study of T cells in Graves' hyperthyroidism and ophthalmopathy. Regarding the study as a whole: Ophthalmopathy onset followed model prediction by a median around 6.9 months.

Absence of ophthalmopathy progression within 18 months defined stable Graves' hyperthyroidism. The germline CDR1 and CDR2 sequences are DFQATT and SNEGSKA (reference sequence). The CDR3 runs 14 residues. V lost 2 bases to trimming and J lost 6 bases, with 11 bases between them. Amplified TCR beta CDR3 regions derived from RNA transcripts. The study used the HTBI primer set for a first-round RT-PCR of the TCR CDR3. TCRdb ran MiXCR on the multiplex PCR reads and lists one entry per CDR3 protein. Of 700,000 or so distinct CDR3 sequences listed, around 17% are singletons. This clonotype was obtained from a man aged 18-30 years with Graves' hyperthyroidism. Material: blood. J is TRBJ1-6 and V is TRBV20-1; no clear D. CDR3 protein: CSARPGIGNSPLHF. The CDR3 coding sequence is TGCAGTGCTAGACCTGGGATCGGTAATTCACCCCTCCACTTT.